This T cell receptor (beta chain) was obtained from a study of T cells in Graves' hyperthyroidism and ophthalmopathy. Across the whole study: Blood from the periphery was taken at initial diagnosis, before any treatment.

The sample holds a few counts of this clonotype. Its specificity is not known. The diagnoses drew upon clinical symptoms, serum thyroxine and TRAb, thyroid ultrasound and orbital computed tomography. There were TCR beta CDR3 regions amplified from RNA transcripts. The HTBI primer set was used in a first-round RT-PCR of the TCR CDR3. TCRdb re-called the multiplex PCR reads through MiXCR, storing one row per CDR3 protein. Of approximately 690,000 distinct CDR3 sequences detected, around 15% appear once; the ten largest clones hold around 12%. Germline values: CDR1 SGHTA, CDR2 FQGTGA. V was cut by 5 bases and J by 0 bases, with 7 bases left in between. The CDR3 is 13 residues long. Whole-study results and caveats: Blood shared most expanded thyroid clonotypes above 0.001. The model's output predicted ophthalmopathy at a median of approximately 6.5 months prior to onset.

The clonotype originates from a woman aged 50 to 60 with Graves' ophthalmopathy. The sequenced sample was blood. The rearrangement links TRBV7-3 to TRBJ1-2, with D unclear. In nucleotides, the CDR3 is TGTGCCAGCAGCCCTACGACTAACTATGGCTACACCTTC. It codes for CASSPTTNYGYTF. Full variable domain (missing parts from reference TRBV7-3 and TRBJ1-2): GAGVSQTPSNKVTEKGKYVELRCDPISGHTALYWYRQSLGQGPEFLIYFQGTGAADDSGLPNDRFFAVRPEGSVSTLKIQRTERGDSAVYLCASSPTTNYGYTFGSGTRLTVV.